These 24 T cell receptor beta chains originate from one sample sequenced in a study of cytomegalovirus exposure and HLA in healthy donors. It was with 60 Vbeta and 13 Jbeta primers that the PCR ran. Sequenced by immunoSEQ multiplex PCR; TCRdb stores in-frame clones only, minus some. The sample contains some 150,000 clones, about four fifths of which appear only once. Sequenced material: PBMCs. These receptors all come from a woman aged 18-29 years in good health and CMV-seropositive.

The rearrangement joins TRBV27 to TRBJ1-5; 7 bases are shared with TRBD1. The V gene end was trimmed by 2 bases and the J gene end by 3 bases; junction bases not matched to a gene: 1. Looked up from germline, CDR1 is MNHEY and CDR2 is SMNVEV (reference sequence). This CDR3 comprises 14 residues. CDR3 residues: CASSLGTANQPQHF. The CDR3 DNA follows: TGTGCCAGCAGTTTAGGGACAGCCAATCAGCCCCAGCATTTT.

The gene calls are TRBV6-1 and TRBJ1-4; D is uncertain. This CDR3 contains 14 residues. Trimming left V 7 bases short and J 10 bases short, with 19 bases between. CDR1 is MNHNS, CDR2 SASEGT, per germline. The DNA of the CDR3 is TGTGCCAGCACGAATCTCGGGGTTGCACCAAAACTGTTTTTT. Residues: CASTNLGVAPKLFF.

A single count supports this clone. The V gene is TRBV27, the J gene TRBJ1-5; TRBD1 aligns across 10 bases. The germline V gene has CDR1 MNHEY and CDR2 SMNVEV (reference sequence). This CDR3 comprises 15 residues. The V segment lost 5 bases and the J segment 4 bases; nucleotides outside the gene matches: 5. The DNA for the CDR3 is TGTGCCAGCAGTCAAGGACAGGGGGTTAATCAGCCCCAGCATTTT. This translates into CASSQGQGVNQPQHF.

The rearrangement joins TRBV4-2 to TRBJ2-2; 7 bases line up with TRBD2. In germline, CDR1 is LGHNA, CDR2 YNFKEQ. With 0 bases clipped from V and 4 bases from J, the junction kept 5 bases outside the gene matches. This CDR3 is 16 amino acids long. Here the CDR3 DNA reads TGTGCCAGCAGCCAAGAACGGGGGGACGTCACCGGGGAGCTGTTTTTT. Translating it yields CASSQERGDVTGELFF.

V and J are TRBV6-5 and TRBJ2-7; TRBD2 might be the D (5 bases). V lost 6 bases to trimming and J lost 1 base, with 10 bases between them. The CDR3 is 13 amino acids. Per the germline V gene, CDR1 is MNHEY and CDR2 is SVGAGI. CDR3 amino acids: CASRYRDSYEQYF. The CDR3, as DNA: TGTGCCAGCAGATACCGGGATTCCTACGAGCAGTACTTC.

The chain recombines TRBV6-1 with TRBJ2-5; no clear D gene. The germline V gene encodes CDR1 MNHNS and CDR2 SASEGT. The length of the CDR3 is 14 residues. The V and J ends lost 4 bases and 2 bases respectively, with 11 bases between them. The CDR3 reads CASSVPTAQETQYF. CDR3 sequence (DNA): TGTGCCAGCAGTGTCCCGACTGCGCAAGAGACCCAGTACTTC.

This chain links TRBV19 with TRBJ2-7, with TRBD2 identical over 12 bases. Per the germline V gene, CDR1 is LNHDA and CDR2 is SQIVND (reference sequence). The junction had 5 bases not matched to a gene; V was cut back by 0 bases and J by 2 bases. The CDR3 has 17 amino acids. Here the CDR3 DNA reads TGTGCCAGTAGTATAGACGGACTAGCGGGGACACCCTACGAGCAGTACTTC. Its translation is CASSIDGLAGTPYEQYF.

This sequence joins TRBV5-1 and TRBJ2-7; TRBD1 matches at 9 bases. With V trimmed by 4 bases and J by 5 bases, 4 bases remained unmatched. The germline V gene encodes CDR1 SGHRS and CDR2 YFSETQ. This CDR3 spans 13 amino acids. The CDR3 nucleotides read TGCGCCAGCAGCCTGGGACAGGGCGACGAGCAGTACTTC. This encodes CASSLGQGDEQYF.

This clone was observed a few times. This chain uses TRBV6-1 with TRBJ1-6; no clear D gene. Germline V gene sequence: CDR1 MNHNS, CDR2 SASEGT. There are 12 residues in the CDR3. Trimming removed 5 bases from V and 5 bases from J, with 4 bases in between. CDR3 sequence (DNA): TGTGCCAGCAGTAGCGATAATTCACCCCTCCACTTT. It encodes CASSSDNSPLHF.

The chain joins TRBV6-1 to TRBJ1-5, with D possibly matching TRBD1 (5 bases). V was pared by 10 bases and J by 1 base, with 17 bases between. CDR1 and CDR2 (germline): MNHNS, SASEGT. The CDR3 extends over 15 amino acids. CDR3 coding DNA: TGTGCCATCGGGGGGTCCTCTCGAAGCAATCAGCCCCAGCATTTT. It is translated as CAIGGSSRSNQPQHF.

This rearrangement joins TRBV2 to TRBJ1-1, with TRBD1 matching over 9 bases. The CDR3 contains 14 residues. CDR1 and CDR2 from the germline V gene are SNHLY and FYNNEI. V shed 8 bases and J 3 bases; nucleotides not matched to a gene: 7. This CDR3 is CASPTGGKYTEAFF. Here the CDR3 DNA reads TGTGCCAGCCCCACAGGGGGCAAGTACACTGAAGCTTTCTTT.

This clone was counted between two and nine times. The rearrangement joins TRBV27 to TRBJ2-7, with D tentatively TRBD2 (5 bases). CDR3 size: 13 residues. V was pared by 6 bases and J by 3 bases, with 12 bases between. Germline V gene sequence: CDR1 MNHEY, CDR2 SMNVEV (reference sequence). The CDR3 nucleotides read TGTGCCAGCAGCCTCGGACTCCTCTACGAGCAGTACTTC. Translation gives CASSLGLLYEQYF.

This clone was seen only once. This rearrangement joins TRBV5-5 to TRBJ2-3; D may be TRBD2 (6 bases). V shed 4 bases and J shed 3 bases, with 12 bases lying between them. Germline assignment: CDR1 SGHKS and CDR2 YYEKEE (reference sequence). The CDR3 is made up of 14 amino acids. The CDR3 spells CASSQIGGTDTQYF. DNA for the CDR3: TGTGCCAGCAGCCAGATCGGAGGGACAGATACGCAGTATTTT.

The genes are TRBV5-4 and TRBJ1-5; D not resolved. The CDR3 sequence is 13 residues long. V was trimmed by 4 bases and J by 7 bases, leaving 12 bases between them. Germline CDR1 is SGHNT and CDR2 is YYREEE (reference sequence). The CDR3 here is CASSPQPGQPQHF. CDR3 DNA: TGTGCCAGCAGCCCCCAACCGGGGCAGCCCCAGCATTTT.

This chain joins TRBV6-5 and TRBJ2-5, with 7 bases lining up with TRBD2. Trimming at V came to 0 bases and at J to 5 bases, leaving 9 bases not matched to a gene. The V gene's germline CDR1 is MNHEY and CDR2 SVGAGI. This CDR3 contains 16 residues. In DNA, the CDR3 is TGTGCCAGCAGTTACTCGAGGGTAGCGGGTTTGGAGACCCAGTACTTC. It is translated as CASSYSRVAGLETQYF.

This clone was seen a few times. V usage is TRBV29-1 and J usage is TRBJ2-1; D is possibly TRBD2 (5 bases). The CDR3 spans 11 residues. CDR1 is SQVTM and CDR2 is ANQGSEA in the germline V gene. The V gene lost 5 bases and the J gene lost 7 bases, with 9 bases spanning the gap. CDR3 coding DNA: TGCAGCGTTAAGTCGGGGAATGAGCAGTTCTTC. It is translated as CSVKSGNEQFF.

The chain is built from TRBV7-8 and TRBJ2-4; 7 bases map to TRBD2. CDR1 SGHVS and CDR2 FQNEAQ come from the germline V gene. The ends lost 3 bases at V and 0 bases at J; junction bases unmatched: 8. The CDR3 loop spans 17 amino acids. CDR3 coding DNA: TGTGCCAGCAGCTTTGGCGGGCTAGCGGTAGCCAAAAACATTCAGTACTTC. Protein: CASSFGGLAVAKNIQYF.

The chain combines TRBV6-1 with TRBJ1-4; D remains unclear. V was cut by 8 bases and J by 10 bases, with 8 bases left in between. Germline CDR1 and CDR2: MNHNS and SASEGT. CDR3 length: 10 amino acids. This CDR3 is CASFLRKLFF. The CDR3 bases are TGTGCCAGCTTTCTACGAAAACTGTTTTTT.

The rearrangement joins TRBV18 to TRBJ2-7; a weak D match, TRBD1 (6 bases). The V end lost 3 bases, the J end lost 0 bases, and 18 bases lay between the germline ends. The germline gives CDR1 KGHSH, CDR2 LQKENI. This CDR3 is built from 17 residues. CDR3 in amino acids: CASSPNTNDRSSYEQYF. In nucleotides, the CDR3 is TGTGCCAGCTCACCCAACACAAACGACAGGAGCTCCTACGAGCAGTACTTC.

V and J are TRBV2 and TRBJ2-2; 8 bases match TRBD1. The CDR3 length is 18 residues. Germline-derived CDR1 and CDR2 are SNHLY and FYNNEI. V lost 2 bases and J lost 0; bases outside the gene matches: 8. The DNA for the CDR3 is TGTGCCAGCAGTGAACAGGGGGCTACCTCAACGAACACCGGGGAGCTGTTTTTT. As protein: CASSEQGATSTNTGELFF.

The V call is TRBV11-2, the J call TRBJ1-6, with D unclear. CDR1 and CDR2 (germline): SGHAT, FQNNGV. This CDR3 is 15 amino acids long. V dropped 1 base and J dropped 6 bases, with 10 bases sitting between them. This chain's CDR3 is CASSLVSPGNSPLHF. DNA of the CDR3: TGTGCCAGCAGCTTAGTCTCCCCCGGTAATTCACCCCTCCACTTT.

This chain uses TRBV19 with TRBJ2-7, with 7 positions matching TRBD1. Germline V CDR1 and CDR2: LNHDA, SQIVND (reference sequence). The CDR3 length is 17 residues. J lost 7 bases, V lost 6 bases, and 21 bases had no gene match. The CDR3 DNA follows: TGTGCCAGTAGCACGACACCGGGTGACTCCGGGGACAGAGAGCAGTACTTC. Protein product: CASSTTPGDSGDREQYF.

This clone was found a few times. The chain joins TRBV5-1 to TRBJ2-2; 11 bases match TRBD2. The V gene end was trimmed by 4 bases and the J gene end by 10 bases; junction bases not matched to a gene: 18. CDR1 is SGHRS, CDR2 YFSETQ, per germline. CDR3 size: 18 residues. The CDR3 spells CASSRNPSLAGGLEELFF. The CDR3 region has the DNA TGCGCCAGCAGCAGGAACCCCTCCCTAGCGGGGGGTCTAGAGGAGCTGTTTTTT.

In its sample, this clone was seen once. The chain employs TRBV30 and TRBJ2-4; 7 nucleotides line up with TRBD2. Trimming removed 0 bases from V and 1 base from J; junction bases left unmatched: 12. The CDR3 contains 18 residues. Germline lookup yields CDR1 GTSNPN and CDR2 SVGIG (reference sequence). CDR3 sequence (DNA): TGTGCCTGGAGTGTGGGGGTACTGGGAGGGGTTGCCAAAAACATTCAGTACTTC. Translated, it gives CAWSVGVLGGVAKNIQYF.